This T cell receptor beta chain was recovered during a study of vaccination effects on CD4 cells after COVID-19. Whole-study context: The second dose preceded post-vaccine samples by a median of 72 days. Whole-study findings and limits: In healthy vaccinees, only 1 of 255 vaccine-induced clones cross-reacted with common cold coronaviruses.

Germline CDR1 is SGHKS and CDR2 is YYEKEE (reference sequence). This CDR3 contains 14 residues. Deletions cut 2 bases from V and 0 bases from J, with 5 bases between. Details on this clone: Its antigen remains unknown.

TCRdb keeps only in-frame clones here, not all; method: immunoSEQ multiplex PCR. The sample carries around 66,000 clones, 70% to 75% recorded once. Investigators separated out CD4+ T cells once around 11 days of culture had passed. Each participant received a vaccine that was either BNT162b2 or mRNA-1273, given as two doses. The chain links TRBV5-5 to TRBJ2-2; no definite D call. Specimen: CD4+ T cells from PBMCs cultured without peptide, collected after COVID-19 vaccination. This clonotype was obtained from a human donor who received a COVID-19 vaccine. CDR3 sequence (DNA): TGTGCCAGCAGCTTTGGAGCGAACACCGGGGAGCTGTTTTTT. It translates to CASSFGANTGELFF. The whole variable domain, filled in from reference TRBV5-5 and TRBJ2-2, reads DAGVTQSPTHLIKTRGQQVTLRCSPISGHKSVSWYQQVLGQGPQFIFQYYEKEERGRGNFPDRFSARQFPNYSSELNVNALLLGDSALYLCASSFGANTGELFFGEGSRLTVL.